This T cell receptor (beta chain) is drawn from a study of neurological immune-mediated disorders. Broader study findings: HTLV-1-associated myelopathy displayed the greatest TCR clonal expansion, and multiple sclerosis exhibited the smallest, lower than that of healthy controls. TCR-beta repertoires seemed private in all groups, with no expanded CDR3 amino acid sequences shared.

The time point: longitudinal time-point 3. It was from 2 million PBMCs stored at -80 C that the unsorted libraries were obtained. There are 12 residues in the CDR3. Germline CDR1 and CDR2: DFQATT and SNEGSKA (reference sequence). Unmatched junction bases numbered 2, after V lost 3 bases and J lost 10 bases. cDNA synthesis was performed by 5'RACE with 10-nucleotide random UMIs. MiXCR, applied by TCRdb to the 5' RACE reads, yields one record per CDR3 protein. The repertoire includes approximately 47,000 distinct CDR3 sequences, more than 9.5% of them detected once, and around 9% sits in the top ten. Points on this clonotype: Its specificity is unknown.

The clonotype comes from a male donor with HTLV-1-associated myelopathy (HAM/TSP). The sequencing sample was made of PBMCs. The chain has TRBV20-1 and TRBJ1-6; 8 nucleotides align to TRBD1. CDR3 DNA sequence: TGCAGTGCTAGGGGACAGGCGTCACCCCTCCACTTT. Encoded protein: CSARGQASPLHF.